One T cell receptor (beta chain) is described in this entry. The sample originates from a study of blood T cell repertoires in COVID-19. The V and J ends lost 5 bases and 1 base respectively, with 11 bases between them. The CDR3 length is 14 residues. Germline CDR1 SGHAT, CDR2 FQNNGV. Sequencing was performed with immunoSEQ multiplex PCR; in TCRdb, only in-frame clones are kept and a portion is missing. The table has more than 150,000 clones, about 80% seen once; the top ten hold about 0.5%. Sample: peripheral blood. This chain uses TRBV11-2 with TRBJ1-1; D possibly corresponds to TRBD1 (6 bases). The clonotype was recovered from a man aged 55 to 70 with acute or convalescent COVID-19. The CDR3 protein is CASSGGGENTEAFF. CDR3 coding DNA: TGTGCCAGCAGCGGAGGGGGGGAGAACACTGAAGCTTTCTTT.